The entry below describes one T cell receptor beta chain. Its antigen is unidentified. Sequencing was performed with immunoSEQ multiplex PCR; in TCRdb, only in-frame clones are kept and a portion is missing. The repertoire holds some 400,000 clones, about 91% seen once, with around 2% in the top ten. Sample treatment: 15 to 20 received Ad26.COV2.S at low or high dose, single or two shots; about 5 received placebo; per-sample allocation not given. Specimen acquisition occurred on day 63 following the initial vaccine or placebo injection. The CDR3 extends over 14 amino acids. V lost 6 bases, J lost 5 bases, and 8 bases stayed unmatched. Germline assignment: CDR1 MNHEY and CDR2 SMNVEV (reference sequence). The source of the sample is a study of Ad26.COV2.S vaccination and SARS-CoV-2 variants. Background on the study: Participants got Ad26.COV2.S intramuscularly, once or twice 56 days apart.

Notes on the study in general: The TCR breadth and depth analyses may have understated or missed part of the total T cell responses.

V and J are TRBV27 and TRBJ2-5, with 8 bases fitting TRBD2. This TCR was sampled from a person between 18 and 60 years old who received the Ad26.COV2.S COVID-19 vaccine or a placebo. Sequences were derived from peripheral blood, sampled in a trial of Ad26.COV2.S vaccine versus placebo. The chain's CDR3 is CASSPGGLWETQYF. CDR3 nucleotides: TGTGCCAGCAGCCCGGGGGGGCTCTGGGAGACCCAGTACTTC.